These 2 T cell receptor beta chains were sequenced from one sample in a study of early T cells in non-severe SARS-CoV-2 infection. TCRdb fed the 5' RACE reads into MiXCR, producing one record per CDR3 protein. The table includes more than 85,000 distinct CDR3 sequences, around 12% detected once. The sequenced material came from whole blood. The source of these receptors is an adult who was a healthcare worker with PCR-confirmed SARS-CoV-2 infection or an uninfected control (not recorded which).

Many counts were recorded for this clonotype. The CDR3 sequence: CASSPGGSTLAGYTDTQYF. CDR3 nucleotide sequence: TGTGCCAGCAGCCCAGGCGGCTCGACACTAGCGGGATACACAGATACGCAGTATTTT. V is TRBV11-2 and J is TRBJ2-3; TRBD2 matches at 10 bases. The CDR3 is 19 residues long. Germline CDR1 and CDR2: SGHAT and FQNNGV. The V segment lost 5 bases and the J segment 2 bases; nucleotides outside the gene matches: 16.

This clonotype has a handful of counts. The chain uses TRBV23-1 and TRBJ1-4; D not resolved. TRBV23-1 is given ORF status, its function remaining uncertain. The CDR3 has 13 amino acids. V was shortened by 3 bases and J by 7 bases, with 9 bases between the two germline ends. The CDR3 bases are TGCGCCAGCAGTCACCCTGTAGGTGAAAAACTGTTTTTT. Translating it yields CASSHPVGEKLFF.